The 25 T cell receptor beta chains given below trace back to one sample, sequenced in a study of blood T cells in healthy people across ages. Combining a sample-barcoded 5' primer with a J-beta primer mix, a second PCR ran for 7 to 11 cycles. TCRdb passed the 5' RACE reads through MiXCR, listing each CDR3 protein once. This table has about 1.4 million distinct CDR3 sequences, 45% to 70% appearing once. Sequencing input: blood. The receptors here all came from a man between 18 and 29 years old in good health.

This clonotype was picked up a small number of times. V usage is TRBV7-9 and J usage is TRBJ2-3; 7 nucleotides agree with TRBD1. Germline V gene data show CDR1 as SEHNR and CDR2 as FQNEAQ (reference sequence). Trimming at V came to 1 base and at J to 5 bases, leaving 9 bases not matched to a gene. The CDR3 extends over 16 amino acids. In nucleotides, the CDR3 is TGTGCCAGCAGCTTAGTAAGCGGCTCAGGGGGAGATACGCAGTATTTT. It yields the protein CASSLVSGSGGDTQYF.

This chain links TRBV4-2 with TRBJ2-1, with TRBD2 matching over 11 bases. Per the germline V gene, CDR1 is LGHNA and CDR2 is YNFKEQ. With 3 bases clipped from V and 6 bases from J, the junction kept 4 bases outside the gene matches. The CDR3 covers 15 residues. CDR3 sequence: CASSQVAGGINEQFF. CDR3 DNA: TGTGCCAGCAGCCAGGTAGCGGGGGGGATCAATGAGCAGTTCTTC.

This clonotype was counted a few times. This chain links TRBV27 with TRBJ1-4; maybe TRBD1 (5 bases). V lost 5 bases to trimming and J lost 5 bases, with 24 bases between them. Per the germline V gene, CDR1 is MNHEY and CDR2 is SMNVEV (reference sequence). The CDR3 contains 18 residues. The CDR3 region has the DNA TGTGCCAGCAGTCCCAAGGGAAACCCGGGACGGAGGAATGAAAAACTGTTTTTT. It yields the protein CASSPKGNPGRRNEKLFF.

The rearrangement uses TRBV2 and TRBJ2-2; D possibly corresponds to TRBD2 (5 bases). CDR1 is SNHLY and CDR2 is FYNNEI in the germline V gene. The CDR3 is 14 amino acids. Trimming took 3 bases from V and 7 from J, leaving 12 bases between them. DNA for the CDR3: TGTGCCAGCAGTGAGAGAGGGTTGGGCGGGGAGCTGTTTTTT. Residues: CASSERGLGGELFF.

This clonotype came up once. The gene calls are TRBV3-1 and TRBJ2-3; D unresolved. Trimming stripped 1 base from V and 9 bases from J, with 14 bases between. The CDR3 extends over 14 amino acids. The V gene's germline CDR1 is LGHDT and CDR2 YNNKEL (reference sequence). The CDR3 here is CASSQVVMGSTQYF. The CDR3, as DNA: TGTGCCAGCAGCCAAGTCGTGATGGGGTCGACGCAGTATTTT.

The chain uses TRBV5-1 and TRBJ2-5; D is undetermined. The CDR3 sequence is 14 residues long. Germline CDR1 is SGHRS and CDR2 is YFSETQ. The V gene lost 0 bases and the J gene lost 0 bases, with 6 bases spanning the gap. In DNA, the CDR3 is TGCGCCAGCAGCTTGGTAACGTACCAAGAGACCCAGTACTTC. Amino acid sequence: CASSLVTYQETQYF.

This clonotype was recorded a few times. The chain is built from TRBV29-1 and TRBJ2-3; D is possibly TRBD1 (5 bases). From germline, CDR1 is SQVTM and CDR2 ANQGSEA. The CDR3 consists of 13 residues. Trimming cost V 6 bases and J 0 bases, with 10 bases left between them. The CDR3 region is CSVRGSSTDTQYF. The CDR3 nucleotides read TGCAGCGTAAGGGGTTCTAGCACAGATACGCAGTATTTT.

On this clonotype itself: One end of the junction varies from germline; a read error may be responsible. The chain employs TRBV20-1 and TRBJ2-1; 7 bases fit TRBD1. This CDR3 spans 13 amino acids. Per germline, CDR1 DFQATT and CDR2 SNEGSKA (reference sequence). CDR3 loop: CSAPGQQFNQQFF. The CDR3 DNA reads as TGCAGTGCTCCGGGACAGCAATTCAATCAGCAGTTCTTC.

The chain is built from TRBV7-8 and TRBJ1-1; D is unresolved. The ends were cut back, 5 bases at V and 5 bases at J, with 15 bases in the middle. The length of the CDR3 is 14 residues. Germline loops: CDR1 SGHVS, CDR2 FQNEAQ. The CDR3 is CASSPHSGRTEAFF. The CDR3, as DNA: TGTGCCAGCAGCCCCCATTCTGGTCGGACTGAAGCTTTCTTT. The full variable domain, rest sourced from reference TRBV7-8 and TRBJ1-1, is GAGVSQSPRYKVAKRGQDVALRCDPISGHVSLFWYQQALGQGPEFLTYFQNEAQLDKSGLPSDRFFAERPEGSVSTLKIQRTQQEDSAVYLCASSPHSGRTEAFFGQGTRLTVV.

The chain employs TRBV7-2 and TRBJ1-2, with D unresolved. The CDR3 consists of 12 residues. With 5 bases removed from V and 8 bases from J, the gap between germline ends came to 12 bases. CDR1 SGHTA and CDR2 FQGNSA come from the germline V gene. The CDR3: CASSRPGGGYTF. The CDR3 DNA reads TGTGCCAGCAGCCGACCCGGTGGGGGCTACACCTTC.

The V and J genes are TRBV4-1 and TRBJ1-1, with TRBD1 matching over 7 bases. V was clipped by 0 bases and J by 4 bases; unmatched bases: 5. Germline V gives CDR1 MGHRA, CDR2 YSYEKL. The CDR3 has 15 amino acids. The CDR3 sequence is CASSQDSRGGTEAFF. DNA of the CDR3: TGCGCCAGCAGCCAAGATTCCAGGGGGGGCACTGAAGCTTTCTTT.

The sample holds one count of this clonotype. The gene calls are TRBV29-1 and TRBJ2-1, with a tentative D call TRBD2 (7 bases). V was cut by 7 bases and J by 9 bases, with 16 bases left in between. Germline assignment: CDR1 SQVTM and CDR2 ANQGSEA. CDR3 length equals 12 residues. The chain's CDR3 is CSEGGLEGEQFF. In nucleotides, the CDR3 is TGCAGCGAGGGGGGGCTAGAGGGTGAGCAGTTCTTC.

The chain recombines TRBV6-6 with TRBJ1-1, with 7 bases fitting TRBD1. The germline gives CDR1 MNHNY, CDR2 SVGAGI (reference sequence). CDR3 size: 16 residues. Trimming at V came to 0 bases and at J to 3 bases, leaving 7 bases not matched to a gene. Written as DNA, the CDR3 is TGTGCCAGCAGTTACTCGACCGACAGGGCAGACACTGAAGCTTTCTTT. Amino acids: CASSYSTDRADTEAFF.

The chain recombines TRBV12-3 or TRBV12-4 with TRBJ1-2; D gene ambiguous. The ends were cut back, 5 bases at V and 1 base at J, with 8 bases in the middle. This CDR3 has 13 amino acids. The CDR3 nucleotides are TGTGCCAGCAGTCTGACTGATAACTATGGCTACACCTTC. Its translation is CASSLTDNYGYTF.

The rearrangement uses TRBV20-1 and TRBJ2-7; D assignment may be TRBD1 or TRBD2 (6 bases each). The CDR3 is 13 amino acids. The V gene's germline CDR1 is DFQATT and CDR2 SNEGSKA (reference sequence). Deletions cut 3 bases from V and 6 bases from J, with 15 bases between. DNA for the CDR3: TGCAGTGCTAGGATGGGGGGCGGAACCGAGCAGTACTTC. Residues: CSARMGGGTEQYF.

The V gene is TRBV11-2, the J gene TRBJ2-3; 8 bases are shared with TRBD2. J gave up 1 base and V 7 bases, and 16 bases lay outside the gene matches. The length of the CDR3 is 18 residues. CDR1 and CDR2 from the germline V gene are SGHAT and FQNNGV. The CDR3 loop is CASISGAGDLRGTDTQYF. The CDR3, as DNA: TGTGCCAGCATCTCGGGAGCGGGAGATCTCCGAGGCACAGATACGCAGTATTTT.

The rearrangement links TRBV6-2 or TRBV6-3 to TRBJ2-3; D gene uncertain. The CDR3 loop spans 15 amino acids. V lost 2 bases, J lost 0 bases, and 9 bases lay in between. Germline CDR1 reads MNHEY; CDR2 reads SVGEGT. This CDR3 is CASSYGLLSTDTQYF. CDR3 coding DNA: TGTGCCAGCAGTTACGGTCTTCTTAGCACAGATACGCAGTATTTT.

The chain employs TRBV7-9 and TRBJ1-2; D may be TRBD1 (5 bases). This CDR3 is 12 amino acids long. V shed 5 bases and J shed 8 bases, with 12 bases lying between them. Germline assignment: CDR1 SEHNR and CDR2 FQNEAQ (reference sequence). The CDR3 sequence is CASSIRDEGYTF. CDR3 sequence (DNA): TGTGCCAGCAGCATAAGGGACGAGGGCTACACCTTC.

This chain joins TRBV15 and TRBJ2-5; D gene ambiguous. V was pared by 0 bases and J by 11 bases, with 10 bases between. In germline, CDR1 is LNHNV, CDR2 YYDKDF (reference sequence). The CDR3 loop spans 12 amino acids. CDR3 in amino acids: CATSRDTERQYF. CDR3 DNA sequence: TGTGCCACCAGCAGAGATACCGAACGGCAGTACTTC.

The chain recombines TRBV11-2 with TRBJ2-2, with TRBD1 matching 8 bases. Germline V CDR1 and CDR2: SGHAT, FQNNGV. V shed 4 bases and J 7 bases; nucleotides not matched to a gene: 2. The CDR3 length is 13 residues. CDR3 protein: CASSSGGNGELFF. The CDR3 DNA reads TGTGCCAGCAGCTCAGGGGGCAACGGGGAGCTGTTTTTT. Together with reference TRBV11-2 and TRBJ2-2, the CDR3 gives the full variable domain: EAGVAQSPRYKIIEKRQSVAFWCNPISGHATLYWYQQILGQGPKLLIQFQNNGVVDDSQLPKDRFSAERLKGVDSTLKIQPAKLEDSAVYLCASSSGGNGELFFGEGSRLTVL.

This clonotype was recorded once. V and J are TRBV7-6 and TRBJ2-3, with 8 bases aligning to TRBD1. The junction had 8 bases not matched to a gene; V was cut back by 1 base and J by 2 bases. Looked up from germline, CDR1 is SGHVS and CDR2 is FNYEAQ. The CDR3 length is 17 residues. Here the CDR3 reads CASSLESRDRTTDTQYF. The CDR3 region has the DNA TGTGCCAGCAGCTTAGAATCAAGGGACAGGACCACAGATACGCAGTATTTT. The variable domain in full, completed from reference TRBV7-6 and TRBJ2-3, reads GAGVSQSPRYKVTKRGQDVALRCDPISGHVSLYWYRQALGQGPEFLTYFNYEAQQDKSGLPNDRFSAERPEGSISTLTIQRTEQRDSAMYRCASSLESRDRTTDTQYFGPGTRLTVL.

The chain carries TRBV27 and TRBJ2-1, with 8 nucleotides matching TRBD1. The germline V gene has CDR1 MNHEY and CDR2 SMNVEV (reference sequence). This CDR3 has 16 residues. V trimming: 4 bases; J trimming: 7 bases; junction bases outside the gene matches: 12. This chain's CDR3 is CASSYFAGGAGNEQFF. The CDR3 DNA follows: TGTGCCAGCAGTTATTTCGCAGGGGGCGCAGGTAATGAGCAGTTCTTC.

This clonotype was found a few times. This chain uses TRBV12-3 or TRBV12-4 with TRBJ2-2; D unclear. The germline V and J ends were trimmed by 0 bases and 2 bases, with 7 bases remaining between them. The CDR3 is 15 amino acids. The CDR3 DNA reads TGTGCCAGCAGTTTAGCTACAAGCAACACCGGGGAGCTGTTTTTT. It is translated as CASSLATSNTGELFF.

V and J are TRBV5-4 and TRBJ2-5, with 7 bases fitting TRBD2. The germline V gene encodes CDR1 SGHNT and CDR2 YYREEE (reference sequence). This CDR3 spans 15 amino acids. V lost 0 bases to trimming and J lost 3 bases; unmatched junction nucleotides: 5. The CDR3 here is CASSLEAGAEETQYF. DNA for the CDR3: TGTGCCAGCAGCTTGGAGGCGGGAGCGGAAGAGACCCAGTACTTC.

The J gene is TRBJ1-2, the V gene TRBV20-1, with unresolved D. Deletions cut 7 bases from V and 6 bases from J, with 12 bases between. In germline, CDR1 is DFQATT, CDR2 SNEGSKA (reference sequence). The CDR3 loop spans 11 amino acids. The CDR3 sequence is CSGRAGNGYTF. Here the CDR3 DNA reads TGCAGTGGCAGAGCGGGTAATGGCTACACCTTC.